The 14 T cell receptor beta chains below come from one sample, sequenced in a study of CD8 T cells in ankylosing spondylitis. Study observations and caveats: A motif of 8 or 9 highly homologous TCR beta variants was seen as apparently characteristic of ankylosing spondylitis blood.

TCRdb itself ran the 5' RACE reads through MiXCR, one entry per CDR3 protein. The sample carries 750,000 to 850,000 distinct CDR3 sequences, around 11% recorded once. Their specific antigens are unknown. The sample was blood, either unsorted or a sorted T cell fraction (not recorded which). These receptor sequences come from a male donor with ankylosing spondylitis.

This clonotype was counted many times. Given the absence of the conserved phenylalanine or tryptophan at the CDR3 end, a read error is likely. This chain links TRBV29-1 with TRBJ1-5; unclear D gene. Trimming left V 6 bases short and J 4 bases short, with 13 bases between. The CDR3 runs to 13 residues. Per germline, CDR1 SQVTM and CDR2 ANQGSEA. The CDR3 region is CSVAGSLNQPQHI. In nucleotides, the CDR3 is TGCAGCGTAGCCGGGTCCTTAAATCAGCCCCAGCATATT.

This clonotype was picked up a small number of times. The chain carries TRBV20-1 and TRBJ2-7; D is unclear. Looked up from germline, CDR1 is DFQATT and CDR2 is SNEGSKA (reference sequence). Between the trimmed V and J ends, which lost 4 bases and 7 bases, there was a span of 8 bases. The CDR3 consists of 10 residues. CDR3 protein: CSANIGEQYF. The CDR3 nucleotides are TGCAGTGCTAATATCGGGGAGCAGTACTTC.

The CDR3: CASSPEDRGRKRSEAFF. CDR3 bases: TGTGCCAGCAGCCCAGAGGACAGGGGGCGTAAAAGGTCTGAAGCTTTCTTT. The V gene is TRBV7-2, the J gene TRBJ1-1, with TRBD1 matching over 11 bases. This CDR3 is built from 17 residues. V shed 5 bases and J 6 bases; nucleotides not matched to a gene: 14. Germline V gives CDR1 SGHTA, CDR2 FQGNSA. Supplemented by reference TRBV7-2 and TRBJ1-1, the full variable domain reads GAGVSQSPSNKVTEKGKDVELRCDPISGHTALYWYRQSLGQGLEFLIYFQGNSAPDKSGLPSDRFSAERTGGSVSTLTIQRTQQEDSAVYLCASSPEDRGRKRSEAFFGQGTRLTVV.

This clonotype was detected a few times. This chain uses TRBV28 with TRBJ2-1; D gene ambiguous. Per the germline V gene, CDR1 is MDHEN and CDR2 is SYDVKM. V lost 4 bases and J 9 bases, leaving 10 bases between the germline ends. CDR3 size: 12 residues. DNA of the CDR3: TGTGCCAGCAGTTCGTCCCTCCCTGAGCAGTTCTTC. As protein: CASSSSLPEQFF.

The chain recombines TRBV27 with TRBJ2-3; TRBD1 aligns across 10 bases. J lost 7 bases, V lost 5 bases, and 9 bases had no gene match. The CDR3 runs to 15 residues. Germline CDR1 MNHEY, CDR2 SMNVEV (reference sequence). The CDR3 DNA is TGTGCCAGCAGTCGGGACAGGGGCGGGATTTATACGCAGTATTTT. The encoded protein is CASSRDRGGIYTQYF.

The chain is built from TRBV19 and TRBJ2-1; 10 nucleotides agree with TRBD2. CDR1 is LNHDA, CDR2 SQIVND, per germline (reference sequence). CDR3 length: 15 residues. The J segment lost 9 bases and the V segment lost 4 bases, leaving 9 bases of the junction unmatched. The CDR3 bases are TGTGCCAGTAGTACTGACCTAGCGGGAGTAGGTGAGCAGTTCTTC. Its protein is CASSTDLAGVGEQFF.

This rearrangement joins TRBV7-3 to TRBJ2-1; D gene uncertain. V was trimmed by 5 bases and J by 6 bases, leaving 14 bases between them. This CDR3 contains 14 residues. Per germline, CDR1 SGHTA and CDR2 FQGTGA. In DNA, the CDR3 is TGTGCCAGCAGCCTGATAGCCCTTTCCAATGAGCAGTTCTTC. The encoded protein is CASSLIALSNEQFF.

This clonotype showed up just a few times. The rearrangement uses TRBV20-1 and TRBJ1-6, with TRBD1 matching over 10 bases. V shed 3 bases, J shed 8 bases, and the junction held 10 bases outside the gene matches. Germline V lookup: CDR1 DFQATT, CDR2 SNEGSKA (reference sequence). This CDR3 region has 16 residues. The CDR3 region has the DNA TGCAGTGCTAGCTTCCGGACAGGGGGTCAGGATTCACCCCTCCACTTT. Its protein product is CSASFRTGGQDSPLHF.

This chain joins TRBV6-1 and TRBJ2-5, with 11 bases lining up with TRBD2. Germline CDR1 is MNHNS and CDR2 is SASEGT. V shed 4 bases, J shed 5 bases, and the junction held 9 bases outside the gene matches. There are 16 residues in the CDR3. The CDR3 sequence is CASSARPSGGRETQYF. CDR3 DNA: TGTGCCAGCAGTGCAAGGCCTAGCGGGGGGAGGGAGACCCAGTACTTC.

The V gene is TRBV5-1, the J gene TRBJ2-1; 8 bases are shared with TRBD1. CDR3 size: 16 residues. V was pared by 0 bases and J by 7 bases, with 9 bases of the junction left unmatched. Germline V CDR1 and CDR2: SGHRS, YFSETQ. The DNA for the CDR3 is TGCGCCAGCAGCTTGGAGGACAGGGCGGTAATTAATGAGCAGTTCTTC. Its translation: CASSLEDRAVINEQFF.

The chain is built from TRBV6-2 or TRBV6-3 and TRBJ2-2, with D possibly called TRBD1 or TRBD2 (5 bases each). CDR1 is MNHEY, CDR2 SVGEGT, per germline. Trimming stripped 6 bases from V and 0 bases from J, with 14 bases between. The CDR3 runs to 16 residues. CDR3 loop: CASRLTGTANTGELFF. DNA of the CDR3: TGTGCCAGCAGATTAACCGGGACGGCGAACACCGGGGAGCTGTTTTTT.

This chain links TRBV6-6 with TRBJ2-7; either TRBD1 or TRBD2 may fit D (6 bases each). Germline V lookup: CDR1 MNHNY, CDR2 SVGAGI (reference sequence). Trimming pared 0 bases from V and 9 bases from J, leaving 9 bases between. This CDR3 is 12 amino acids long. The CDR3, as DNA: TGTGCCAGCAGTTACTCCAGGGGAGGGCAGTACTTC. This gives the protein CASSYSRGGQYF.

This clonotype was seen a handful of times. The chain combines TRBV20-1 with TRBJ2-7, with D perhaps given as TRBD1 or TRBD2 (5 bases each). The length of the CDR3 is 15 residues. The V gene lost 6 bases and the J gene lost 5 bases, with 23 bases spanning the gap. Germline CDR1 DFQATT, CDR2 SNEGSKA (reference sequence). CDR3 bases: TGCAGTGCCCTCCGAGGGGTGGGAGCGGCCCACGAGCAGTACTTC. The encoded protein is CSALRGVGAAHEQYF.

This clonotype was counted a few times. CDR3 bases: TGTGCCAGCAGTTTCGGTTTATCAAGGGAGACCCAGTACTTC. Residues: CASSFGLSRETQYF. The chain employs TRBV12-3 or TRBV12-4 and TRBJ2-5; D is unclear. Trimming left V 3 bases short and J 5 bases short, with 13 bases between. CDR3 length: 14 amino acids.